Following are 2 T cell receptor beta chains from one sample sequenced in a study of blood T cell repertoires in COVID-19. Libraries were prepared by immunoSEQ multiplex PCR; TCRdb keeps only in-frame clonotypes and omits some of them. In the table there are about 240,000 clones, about 85% of which are singletons. The material sequenced was peripheral blood. The receptors come from a man in his sixties who had recovered from COVID-19.

This sequence joins TRBV10-3 and TRBJ1-1; D may be TRBD1 (6 bases). The CDR3 totals 13 residues. Trimming left V 10 bases short and J 5 bases short, with 17 bases between. Germline CDR1 reads ENHRY; CDR2 reads SYGVKD. The CDR3 region has the DNA TGTGCCACGTTGGGACACCTTGGGACTGAAGCTTTCTTT. This gives the protein CATLGHLGTEAFF.

The chain has TRBV23-1 and TRBJ1-4, with 7 bases matching TRBD1. TRBV23-1 is an open reading frame, and its role is uncertain. The V and J ends lost 2 bases and 5 bases, in that order; junction bases with no gene match: 5. This CDR3 comprises 15 residues. The CDR3 nucleotides read TGCGCCAGCAGTCAAGACAGGGTCTTCAATGAAAAACTGTTTTTT. It codes for CASSQDRVFNEKLFF.